These 27 T cell receptor beta chains originate from one sample sequenced in a study of blood T cell repertoires in COVID-19. Method: immunoSEQ multiplex PCR; TCRdb's copy keeps in-frame clones and lacks some. This repertoire shows 300,000 to 400,000 clones, approximately 90% found once; its top ten account for around 1.6%. The sequenced sample was peripheral blood. The receptors were gathered from a woman aged 25 to 45 with COVID-19, enrolled during active disease.

The chain employs TRBV28 and TRBJ1-6, with 7 bases matching TRBD1. The CDR3 covers 14 residues. Germline CDR1 is MDHEN and CDR2 is SYDVKM. Unmatched junction bases numbered 8, after V lost 6 bases and J lost 9 bases. CDR3 in DNA: TGTGCCAGCAGGATAGGGACAGTTCTTTCACCCCTCCACTTT. This gives the protein CASRIGTVLSPLHF.

The chain joins TRBV29-1 to TRBJ1-2; maybe TRBD1 (6 bases). This CDR3 spans 15 amino acids. Germline lookup yields CDR1 SQVTM and CDR2 ANQGSEA. V was pared by 0 bases and J by 1 base, with 12 bases between. The CDR3 DNA is TGCAGCGTTGAAGATCAACAGGGCCTTAACTATGGCTACACCTTC. It specifies CSVEDQQGLNYGYTF.

The V and J genes are TRBV12-3 or TRBV12-4 and TRBJ1-2; TRBD1 might be the D (5 bases). This CDR3 is built from 13 residues. V lost 1 base to trimming and J lost 2 bases, with 5 bases between them. The CDR3 DNA follows: TGTGCCAGCAGTTTAGGACAGAACTATGGCTACACCTTC. This translates into CASSLGQNYGYTF.

The V call is TRBV11-3, the J call TRBJ2-7, with 8 nucleotides matching TRBD1. V lost 3 bases to trimming and J lost 5 bases; unmatched junction nucleotides: 6. Germline V gene lookup returns CDR1 SGHNT and CDR2 YENEEA. CDR3 size: 14 residues. The CDR3 spells CASSFSGGLNEQYV. As DNA, the CDR3 is TGTGCCAGCAGCTTCTCAGGGGGCCTAAACGAGCAGTACGTC.

The chain uses TRBV5-5 and TRBJ2-7, with unresolved D. Deletions cut 0 bases from V and 0 bases from J, with 10 bases between. Germline V gene sequence: CDR1 SGHKS, CDR2 YYEKEE (reference sequence). The CDR3 is 15 amino acids. CDR3 nucleotide sequence: TGTGCCAGCAGCTTGGGGGCAGATAGCTCCTACGAGCAGTACTTC. It codes for CASSLGADSSYEQYF.

The chain employs TRBV12-5 and TRBJ1-5, with 8 positions matching TRBD1. J was trimmed by 11 bases and V by 6 bases; bases with no gene match: 21. CDR1 LGHNT and CDR2 FRNRAP come from the germline V gene. This CDR3 has 17 residues. The CDR3 nucleotides are TGTGCTAGTGGCCTAGCCACAGGGGGGGCGAGTATCAGCACCCAGCATTTT. The encoded protein is CASGLATGGASISTQHF. Full variable domain (missing parts from reference TRBV12-5 and TRBJ1-5): DARVTQTPRHKVTEMGQEVTMRCQPILGHNTVFWYRQTMMQGLELLAYFRNRAPLDDSGMPKDRFSAEMPDATLATLKIQPSEPRDSAVYFCASGLATGGASISTQHFGDGTRLSIL.

This clone was recorded only once. The chain combines TRBV7-2 with TRBJ2-7; TRBD1 is a possible D gene (5 bases). The V gene lost 5 bases and the J gene lost 3 bases, with 14 bases spanning the gap. The CDR3 is 14 amino acids. Germline-derived CDR1 and CDR2 are SGHTA and FQGNSA. The CDR3 nucleotides are TGTGCCAGCAGCACTTACGACAGATTCTACGAGCAGTACTTC. This gives the protein CASSTYDRFYEQYF.

This clone was recorded once. The chain is built from TRBV30 and TRBJ1-2; a possible D gene is TRBD1 (6 bases). This CDR3 comprises 14 residues. Germline CDR1 is GTSNPN and CDR2 is SVGIG (reference sequence). The ends were cut back, 0 bases at V and 4 bases at J, with 12 bases in the middle. In nucleotides, the CDR3 is TGTGCCTGGAGTGTACACAGGGTAGGCTATGGCTACACCTTC. This translates into CAWSVHRVGYGYTF.

This chain connects TRBV5-5 to TRBJ2-1, with D possibly being TRBD1 (7 bases). The V gene's germline CDR1 is SGHKS and CDR2 YYEKEE (reference sequence). The CDR3 covers 16 residues. V was pared by 4 bases and J by 5 bases, with 19 bases between. The CDR3 is CASSQTAGQMNNEQFF. The CDR3, as DNA: TGTGCCAGCAGCCAGACTGCGGGACAGATGAACAATGAGCAGTTCTTC.

This sequence joins TRBV6-5 and TRBJ1-1, with D uncertain. V lost 5 bases and J lost 5, with 12 bases in between. This CDR3 is 13 amino acids long. Germline-derived CDR1 and CDR2 are MNHEY and SVGAGI. The CDR3 DNA sequence: TGTGCCAGCAGTCCGAGGCCTCCTACTGAAGCTTTCTTT. It yields the protein CASSPRPPTEAFF.

The rearrangement uses TRBV19 and TRBJ1-5, with D unclear. Germline V gives CDR1 LNHDA, CDR2 SQIVND (reference sequence). The CDR3 is made up of 16 amino acids. Trimming shortened V by 7 bases and J by 0 bases, and 16 bases separated the two germline ends. CDR3 bases: TGTGCCAGTACCCCCCCCGGCGACTATAGCAATCAGCCCCAGCATTTT. Residues: CASTPPGDYSNQPQHF.

The J gene is TRBJ2-5, the V gene TRBV3-1 (or the pseudogene TRBV3-2); the match to TRBD1 covers 8 bases. J lost 4 bases, V lost 5 bases, and 3 bases had no gene match. Germline V gene lookup returns CDR1 LGHDT and CDR2 YNNKEL (reference sequence). This CDR3 has 13 residues. CDR3 protein: CASSVQGGETQYF. The CDR3 DNA follows: TGTGCCAGCAGCGTACAGGGGGGAGAGACCCAGTACTTC.

The J gene is TRBJ2-3, the V gene TRBV15, with TRBD1 matching over 8 bases. Germline trimming cut 0 bases from V and 4 bases from J; bases unmatched to any gene: 6. This CDR3 is built from 16 residues. Germline V gene data show CDR1 as LNHNV and CDR2 as YYDKDF (reference sequence). For the CDR3, the DNA is TGTGCCACCAGCAGAGAAGGGACAGGTACGGCAGATACGCAGTATTTT. Amino acid sequence: CATSREGTGTADTQYF.

V usage is TRBV6-5 and J usage is TRBJ1-5; 7 bases line up with TRBD1. The CDR3 spans 13 residues. The ends lost 5 bases at V and 6 bases at J; junction bases unmatched: 4. Germline lookup yields CDR1 MNHEY and CDR2 SVGAGI. The CDR3 spells CASSTDRAQPQHF. In DNA form, the CDR3 reads TGTGCCAGCAGTACAGACAGGGCTCAGCCCCAGCATTTT.

This clone turned up a few times. J is TRBJ1-2 and V is TRBV7-9, with D possibly being TRBD1 (6 bases). CDR1 is SEHNR and CDR2 is FQNEAQ in the germline V gene (reference sequence). The V end was cut by 5 bases, the J end by 2 bases, with 12 bases between. The CDR3 totals 14 residues. The CDR3 DNA reads TGTGCCAGCAGCCTGACCGGGACAAACTATGGCTACACCTTC. Protein product: CASSLTGTNYGYTF.

The V call is TRBV30, the J call TRBJ2-5; TRBD1 agrees at 9 bases. V shed 7 bases and J 4 bases; nucleotides not matched to a gene: 4. Germline CDR1 reads GTSNPN; CDR2 reads SVGIG (reference sequence). The CDR3 length is 12 residues. This CDR3 reads CALNRGPETQYF. The CDR3, as DNA: TGTGCCTTAAACAGGGGGCCAGAGACCCAGTACTTC.

This clone was seen more than once but under ten times. This chain joins TRBV12-3 or TRBV12-4 and TRBJ1-2, with D uncertain. The V end was cut by 3 bases, the J end by 8 bases, with 13 bases between. The CDR3 sequence is 13 residues long. Written as DNA, the CDR3 is TGTGCCAGCAGTTTGGACGAGGGTAGGGGCTACACCTTC. Translated, it gives CASSLDEGRGYTF.

V and J are TRBV7-3 and TRBJ1-5; no definite D call. The CDR3 loop spans 15 amino acids. Germline CDR1 is SGHTA and CDR2 is FQGTGA. V lost 1 base to trimming and J lost 6 bases, with 13 bases between them. Written as DNA, the CDR3 is TGTGCCAGCAGCTTAAAAGCGGGGATAGTTCAGCCCCAGCATTTT. This sequence encodes CASSLKAGIVQPQHF.

This clone was observed a handful of times. This chain links TRBV19 with TRBJ1-5, with unresolved D. Trimming removed 6 bases from V and 0 bases from J, with 3 bases in between. Germline V gene data show CDR1 as LNHDA and CDR2 as SQIVND (reference sequence). There are 12 residues in the CDR3. In DNA form, the CDR3 reads TGTGCCAGTAGGGCTAGCAATCAGCCCCAGCATTTT. Its translation: CASRASNQPQHF.

This chain uses TRBV18 with TRBJ1-4; the D is unclear. The CDR3 is 16 amino acids. CDR1 and CDR2 (germline): KGHSH, LQKENI. Trimming pared 4 bases from V and 5 bases from J, leaving 17 bases between. The CDR3 bases are TGTGCCAGCTCACTCCTTTTGACAACTTCAAATGAAAAACTGTTTTTT. As protein: CASSLLLTTSNEKLFF.

This chain links TRBV6-6 with TRBJ1-2; a weak D match, TRBD1 (5 bases). From germline, CDR1 is MNHNY and CDR2 SVGAGI (reference sequence). V lost 6 bases and J lost 6, with 17 bases in between. The CDR3 contains 14 residues. The CDR3 loop is CASSHPGGIDGYTF. For the CDR3, the DNA is TGTGCCAGCAGCCACCCGGGGGGTATCGATGGCTACACCTTC.

V gene TRBV5-1 combines with J gene TRBJ1-1; perhaps TRBD1 as D (5 bases). From germline, CDR1 is SGHRS and CDR2 YFSETQ. CDR3 size: 14 residues. Trimming took 0 bases from V and 1 from J, leaving 7 bases between them. The CDR3 region has the DNA TGCGCCAGCAGCTTGGGGACAACGAACACTGAAGCTTTCTTT. Translation gives CASSLGTTNTEAFF. Filled out from reference TRBV5-1 and TRBJ1-1, the complete variable domain reads KAGVTQTPRYLIKTRGQQVTLSCSPISGHRSVSWYQQTPGQGLQFLFEYFSETQRNKGNFPGRFSGRQFSNSRSEMNVSTLELGDSALYLCASSLGTTNTEAFFGQGTRLTVV.

The rearrangement links TRBV12-5 to TRBJ1-3; D not resolved. The CDR3 sequence is 18 residues long. V dropped 0 bases and J dropped 0 bases, with 15 bases sitting between them. The V gene's germline CDR1 is LGHNT and CDR2 FRNRAP. CDR3 sequence: CASGLVLSLSGSGNTIYF. The CDR3 DNA is TGTGCTAGTGGTTTGGTACTCTCTCTGTCTGGCTCTGGAAACACCATATATTTT.

This clone was detected once. In nucleotides, the CDR3 is TGTGCCAGCGCGGGGTCTCCCTTATCCACAGATACGCAGTATTTT. As protein: CASAGSPLSTDTQYF. The chain has TRBV19 and TRBJ2-3, with D perhaps TRBD2 (6 bases). Trimming stripped 9 bases from V and 2 bases from J, with 18 bases between. Looked up from germline, CDR1 is LNHDA and CDR2 is SQIVND (reference sequence). The CDR3 is made up of 15 amino acids.

This chain links TRBV24-1 with TRBJ1-6, with TRBD1 matching over 11 bases. The V segment lost 3 bases and the J segment 0 bases; nucleotides outside the gene matches: 3. Germline CDR1 reads KGHDR; CDR2 reads SFDVKD. The CDR3 covers 18 residues. CDR3 bases: TGTGCCACCAGTGATGGACAGGGGGCTAGCTCCTATAATTCACCCCTCCACTTT. Translation: CATSDGQGASSYNSPLHF.

V usage is TRBV12-3 or TRBV12-4 and J usage is TRBJ1-6; tentative D call: TRBD1 (5 bases). V lost 6 bases, J lost 10 bases, and 13 bases lay in between. The CDR3 consists of 13 residues. The CDR3 here is CASSPGGMSPLHF. CDR3 sequence (DNA): TGTGCCAGCAGCCCCGGGGGTATGTCACCCCTCCACTTT.

The rearrangement links TRBV7-8 to TRBJ2-1; 10 nucleotides align to TRBD1. Germline trimming cut 2 bases from V and 6 bases from J; bases unmatched to any gene: 7. The CDR3 contains 16 residues. The germline CDR1 and CDR2 sequences are SGHVS and FQNEAQ. The CDR3 protein is CASSLFRQGAFNEQFF. The CDR3 DNA follows: TGTGCCAGCAGCTTATTCCGACAGGGGGCTTTCAATGAGCAGTTCTTC. Complete variable domain (other parts from reference TRBV7-8 and TRBJ2-1): GAGVSQSPRYKVAKRGQDVALRCDPISGHVSLFWYQQALGQGPEFLTYFQNEAQLDKSGLPSDRFFAERPEGSVSTLKIQRTQQEDSAVYLCASSLFRQGAFNEQFFGPGTRLTVL.